This record covers a single T cell receptor beta chain. This clone has just one count. Its antigen remains undetermined. Per-nucleotide qualities are absent, and no much larger clonotype sits a single base away. Libraries were built with the immunoSEQ multiplex PCR assay. On the authors' methods: To diagnose cytomegalovirus status from the catalog of TCR beta chain sequences, a statistical classification framework was built. The source is immuneACCESS, and TCRdb retained only in-frame sequences with V and J called. Part of the clones is not carried over; for the studies checked, unresolved V genes explain less than half of this, and the remainder is unexplained. That table is the source of V, J and clone size, and D and trimming were worked out from the DNA. In this sample the table shows 55,000 to 80,000 clones, just under 95% of which occur a single time. Over 1.2% of the sample belongs to the ten largest clones.

This entry belongs to a study of cytomegalovirus exposure and HLA in healthy donors (dated by TCRdb to 2016 to 2017). A note on the overall study: A later analysis indicated that the roughly 130 validation repertoires were generated on the platform also employed for the 666 repertoires of the first cohort. The study aimed to test whether cataloging public T cell receptors could reveal signatures of past pathogen exposure. In addition to the first cohort of roughly 670 subjects, a separate validation cohort of 120 different subjects was used. High-throughput TCR immunosequencing, statistical association of individual TCRs with disease status, and machine learning were combined to predict cytomegalovirus infection status.

The donors were included in the validation cohort of over a hundred subjects, a group kept apart from the roughly 610-subject first cohort. Findings and caveats that apply to the study as a whole: Cytomegalovirus status was reported to be diagnosed by the classifier with high specificity and sensitivity in both the original and validation cohorts. A later analysis found that TCRs clustered in the first cohort also tended to co-occur in the roughly 120 validation repertoires, with approximately 94% of cluster scores above 0. The authors suggested that the approach could potentially be generalized to other disease states and immunological phenotypes. Most TCR sequences were seen in very few donors, while some public TCRs were found in many individuals. A few of the identified cytomegalovirus-associated TCR beta chains were confirmed in vitro to be specific for cytomegalovirus antigens. A later analysis lacked HLA typing for the validation cohort, so it scored co-occurrence in that cohort across all 130 or so repertoires. The study listed 150 to 200 TCR beta chains as associated with cytomegalovirus.

Sequencing was carried out using PBMCs. The TCR sequence derives from a man between 18 and 35 years old in good health and CMV-seropositive.

The CDR3 reads CASSSNPLALVSEQYF. The nucleotide sequence is TGCGCCAGCAGCTCAAACCCCCTAGCGTTAGTATCCGAGCAGTACTTC. In this chain, TRBV5-1 is recombined with TRBJ2-7, and the D gene may be TRBD2, 6 bases matching. For CDR1 and CDR2, the germline V gene lists SGHRS and YFSETQ. The CDR3 runs 16 amino acids, cysteine and phenylalanine included. Only the CDR3 DNA is retained, 48 bases long and in frame from the first base. Between the V and J ends, shortened by 3 bases and 6 bases respectively, the junction contains 22 bases. Here the CDR3 is joined to the reference TRBV5-1 and TRBJ2-7 genes, and the full variable domain is: KAGVTQTPRYLIKTRGQQVTLSCSPISGHRSVSWYQQTPGQGLQFLFEYFSETQRNKGNFPGRFSGRQFSNSRSEMNVSTLELGDSALYLCASSSNPLALVSEQYFGPGTRLTVT.